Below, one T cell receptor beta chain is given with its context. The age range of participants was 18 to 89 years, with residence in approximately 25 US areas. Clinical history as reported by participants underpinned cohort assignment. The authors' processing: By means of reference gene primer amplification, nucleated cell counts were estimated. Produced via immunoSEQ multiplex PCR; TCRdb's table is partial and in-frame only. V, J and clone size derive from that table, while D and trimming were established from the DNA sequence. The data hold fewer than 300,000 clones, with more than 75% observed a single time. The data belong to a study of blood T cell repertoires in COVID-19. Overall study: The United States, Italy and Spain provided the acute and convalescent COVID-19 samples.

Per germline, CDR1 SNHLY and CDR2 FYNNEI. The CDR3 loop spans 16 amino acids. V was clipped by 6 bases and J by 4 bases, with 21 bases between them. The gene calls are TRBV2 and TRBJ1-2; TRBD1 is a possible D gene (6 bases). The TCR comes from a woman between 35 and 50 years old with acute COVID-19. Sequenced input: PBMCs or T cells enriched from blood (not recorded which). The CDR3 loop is CASSRVGAGETYGYTF. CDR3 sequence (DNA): TGTGCCAGCAGCCGAGTAGGGGCAGGGGAAACCTATGGCTACACCTTC. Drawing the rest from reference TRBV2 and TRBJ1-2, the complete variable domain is EPEVTQTPSHQVTQMGQEVILRCVPISNHLYFYWYRQILGQKVEFLVSFYNNEISEKSEIFDDQFSVERPDGSNFTLKIRSTKLEDSAMYFCASSRVGAGETYGYTFGSGTRLTVV.